This TCR beta chain was observed in a study of blood T cell repertoires in COVID-19. The wider study: T cells, B-cell-depleted T cells, or PBMCs supplied cDNA or gDNA.

In the authors' workflow: Reference gene primer amplification gave nucleated cell count estimates. This table comes from immunoSEQ multiplex PCR, and its TCRdb copy is limited to in-frame clones, with some not included. V, J and clone size derive from that table, while D and trimming were established from the DNA sequence. The sample holds 150,000 to 160,000 clones, more than 65% seen once. The V end lost 6 bases, the J end lost 0 bases, and 17 bases lay between the germline ends. This CDR3 has 16 residues. Germline V gene sequence: CDR1 SGHRS, CDR2 YFSETQ. The V and J genes are TRBV5-1 and TRBJ2-3, with D possibly matching TRBD2 (7 bases). This TCR derives from a woman aged 50 to 60 with acute or convalescent COVID-19. Sequencing was carried out using peripheral blood. CDR3 region: CASKYGGLTSTDTQYF. CDR3 bases: TGCGCCAGCAAATACGGGGGGCTTACTAGCACAGATACGCAGTATTTT. The full variable domain, its missing parts supplied by reference TRBV5-1 and TRBJ2-3, is KAGVTQTPRYLIKTRGQQVTLSCSPISGHRSVSWYQQTPGQGLQFLFEYFSETQRNKGNFPGRFSGRQFSNSRSEMNVSTLELGDSALYLCASKYGGLTSTDTQYFGPGTRLTVL.